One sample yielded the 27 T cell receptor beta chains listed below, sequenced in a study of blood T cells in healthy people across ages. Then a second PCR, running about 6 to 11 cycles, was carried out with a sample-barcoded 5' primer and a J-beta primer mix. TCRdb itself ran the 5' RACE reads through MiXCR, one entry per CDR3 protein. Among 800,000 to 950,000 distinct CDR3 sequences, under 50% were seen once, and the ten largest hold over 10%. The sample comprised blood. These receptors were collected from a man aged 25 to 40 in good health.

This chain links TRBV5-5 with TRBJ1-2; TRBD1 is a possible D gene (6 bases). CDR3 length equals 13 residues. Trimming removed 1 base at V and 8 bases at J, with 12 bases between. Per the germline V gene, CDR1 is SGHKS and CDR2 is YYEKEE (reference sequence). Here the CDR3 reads CASSLYGGDGYTF. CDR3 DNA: TGTGCCAGCAGCTTGTACGGGGGCGACGGCTACACCTTC. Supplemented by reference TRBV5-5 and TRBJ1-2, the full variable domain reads DAGVTQSPTHLIKTRGQQVTLRCSPISGHKSVSWYQQVLGQGPQFIFQYYEKEERGRGNFPDRFSARQFPNYSSELNVNALLLGDSALYLCASSLYGGDGYTFGSGTRLTVV.

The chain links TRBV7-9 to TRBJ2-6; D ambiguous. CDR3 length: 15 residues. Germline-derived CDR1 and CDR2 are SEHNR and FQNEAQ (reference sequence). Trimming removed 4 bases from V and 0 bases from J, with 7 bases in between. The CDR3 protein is CASSSQISGANVLTF. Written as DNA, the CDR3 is TGTGCCAGCAGCTCACAGATCTCTGGGGCCAACGTCCTGACTTTC.

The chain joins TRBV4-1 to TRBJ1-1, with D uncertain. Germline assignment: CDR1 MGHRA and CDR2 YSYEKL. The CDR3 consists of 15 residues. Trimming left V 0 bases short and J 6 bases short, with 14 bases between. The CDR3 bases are TGCGCCAGCAGCCAAGATCGGCAGTATATCGCTGAAGCTTTCTTT. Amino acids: CASSQDRQYIAEAFF.

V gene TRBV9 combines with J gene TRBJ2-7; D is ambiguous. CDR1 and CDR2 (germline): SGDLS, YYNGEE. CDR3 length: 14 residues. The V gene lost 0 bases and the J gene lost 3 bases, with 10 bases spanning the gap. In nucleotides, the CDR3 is TGTGCCAGCAGCGTAGAGGACCTCGGCTACGAGCAGTACTTC. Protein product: CASSVEDLGYEQYF. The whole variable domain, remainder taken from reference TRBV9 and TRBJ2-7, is DSGVTQTPKHLITATGQRVTLRCSPRSGDLSVYWYQQSLDQGLQFLIQYYNGEERAKGNILERFSAQQFPDLHSELNLSSLELGDSALYFCASSVEDLGYEQYFGPGTRLTVT.

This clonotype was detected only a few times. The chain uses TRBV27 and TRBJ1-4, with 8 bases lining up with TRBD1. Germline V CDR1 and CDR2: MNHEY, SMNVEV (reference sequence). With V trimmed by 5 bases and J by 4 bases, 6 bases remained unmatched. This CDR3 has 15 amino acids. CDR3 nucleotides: TGTGCCAGCAGTGACTCGGGACAGGATAATGAAAAACTGTTTTTT. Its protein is CASSDSGQDNEKLFF.

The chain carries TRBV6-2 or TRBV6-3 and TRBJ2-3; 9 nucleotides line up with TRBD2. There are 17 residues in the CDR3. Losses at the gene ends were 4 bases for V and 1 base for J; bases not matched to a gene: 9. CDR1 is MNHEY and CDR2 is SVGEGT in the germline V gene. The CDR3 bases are TGTGCCAGCAGTTCGGCGCGGGGGGGCCTCGGCACAGATACGCAGTATTTT. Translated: CASSSARGGLGTDTQYF.

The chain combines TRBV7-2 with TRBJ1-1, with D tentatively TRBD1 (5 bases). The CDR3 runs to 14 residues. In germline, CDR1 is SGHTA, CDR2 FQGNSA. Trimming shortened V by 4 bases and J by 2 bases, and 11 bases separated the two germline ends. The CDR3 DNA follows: TGTGCCAGCAGCTCCAGGGATGGAAACACTGAAGCTTTCTTT. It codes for CASSSRDGNTEAFF.

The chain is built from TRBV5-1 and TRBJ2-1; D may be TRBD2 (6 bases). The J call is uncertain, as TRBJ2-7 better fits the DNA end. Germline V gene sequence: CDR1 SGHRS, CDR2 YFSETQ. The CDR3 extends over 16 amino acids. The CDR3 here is CASSAYGGATYNEQYF. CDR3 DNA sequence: TGCGCCAGCAGCGCCTACGGGGGTGCAACCTACAATGAGCAGTACTTC.

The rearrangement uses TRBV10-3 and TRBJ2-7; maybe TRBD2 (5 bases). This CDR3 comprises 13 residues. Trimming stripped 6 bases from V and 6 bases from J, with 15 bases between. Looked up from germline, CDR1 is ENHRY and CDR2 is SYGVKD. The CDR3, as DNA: TGTGCCATCAGCGGGGTCCTTTCGGGCGAGCAGTACTTC. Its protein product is CAISGVLSGEQYF.

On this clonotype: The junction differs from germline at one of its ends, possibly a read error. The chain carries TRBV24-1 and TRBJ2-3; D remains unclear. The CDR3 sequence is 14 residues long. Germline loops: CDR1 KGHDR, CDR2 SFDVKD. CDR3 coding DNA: TGTGCCACCGGTGATTTGCAGCACACAGATACGCAGTATTTT. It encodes CATGDLQHTDTQYF.

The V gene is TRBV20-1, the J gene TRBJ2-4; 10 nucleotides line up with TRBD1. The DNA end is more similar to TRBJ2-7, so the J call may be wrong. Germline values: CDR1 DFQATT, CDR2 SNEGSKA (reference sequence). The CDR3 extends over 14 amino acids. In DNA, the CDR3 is TGCAGTGTTCCGCAGGGACAGGGGAACCACGAGCAGTACTTC. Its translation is CSVPQGQGNHEQYF.

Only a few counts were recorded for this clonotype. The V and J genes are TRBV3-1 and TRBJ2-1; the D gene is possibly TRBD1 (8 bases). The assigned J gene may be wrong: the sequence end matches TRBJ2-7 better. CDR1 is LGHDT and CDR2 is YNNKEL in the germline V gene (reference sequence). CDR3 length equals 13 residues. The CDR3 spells CASTKQGGNEQYF. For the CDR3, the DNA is TGTGCCAGCACGAAACAGGGGGGGAACGAGCAGTACTTC.

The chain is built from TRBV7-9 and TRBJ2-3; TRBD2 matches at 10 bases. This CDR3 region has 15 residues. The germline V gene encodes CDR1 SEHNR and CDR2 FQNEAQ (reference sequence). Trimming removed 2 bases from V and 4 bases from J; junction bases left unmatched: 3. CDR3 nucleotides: TGTGCCAGCAGCTTACTTACTAGCGGGGCAGATACGCAGTATTTT. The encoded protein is CASSLLTSGADTQYF.

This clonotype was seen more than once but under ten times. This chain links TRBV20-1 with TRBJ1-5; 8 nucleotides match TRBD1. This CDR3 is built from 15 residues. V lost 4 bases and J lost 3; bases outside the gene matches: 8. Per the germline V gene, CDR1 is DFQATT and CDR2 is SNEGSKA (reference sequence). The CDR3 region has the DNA TGCAGTGCTAAAGCCGGGACAGGTATCAATCAGCCCCAGCATTTT. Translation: CSAKAGTGINQPQHF.

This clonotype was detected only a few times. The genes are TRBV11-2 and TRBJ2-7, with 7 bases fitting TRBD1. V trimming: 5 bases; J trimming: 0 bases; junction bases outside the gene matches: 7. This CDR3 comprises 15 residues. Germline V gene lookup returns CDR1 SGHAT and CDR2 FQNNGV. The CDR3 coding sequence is TGTGCCAGCAGCCGAGACAGGGCAAACTCCTACGAGCAGTACTTC. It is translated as CASSRDRANSYEQYF. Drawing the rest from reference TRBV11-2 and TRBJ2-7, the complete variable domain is EAGVAQSPRYKIIEKRQSVAFWCNPISGHATLYWYQQILGQGPKLLIQFQNNGVVDDSQLPKDRFSAERLKGVDSTLKIQPAKLEDSAVYLCASSRDRANSYEQYFGPGTRLTVT.

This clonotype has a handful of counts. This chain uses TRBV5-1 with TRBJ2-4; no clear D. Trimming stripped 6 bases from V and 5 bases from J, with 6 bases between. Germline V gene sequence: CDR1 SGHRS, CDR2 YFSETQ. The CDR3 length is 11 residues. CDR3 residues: CASKSENIQYF. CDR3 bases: TGCGCCAGCAAGTCAGAAAACATTCAGTACTTC. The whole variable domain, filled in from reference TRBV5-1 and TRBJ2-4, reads KAGVTQTPRYLIKTRGQQVTLSCSPISGHRSVSWYQQTPGQGLQFLFEYFSETQRNKGNFPGRFSGRQFSNSRSEMNVSTLELGDSALYLCASKSENIQYFGAGTRLSVL.

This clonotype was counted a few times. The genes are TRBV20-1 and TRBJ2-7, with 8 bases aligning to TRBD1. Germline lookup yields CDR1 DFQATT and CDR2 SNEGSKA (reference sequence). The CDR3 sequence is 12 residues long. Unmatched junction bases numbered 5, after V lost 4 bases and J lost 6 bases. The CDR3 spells CSAKTGVGEQYF. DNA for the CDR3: TGCAGTGCTAAGACAGGGGTTGGCGAGCAGTACTTC.

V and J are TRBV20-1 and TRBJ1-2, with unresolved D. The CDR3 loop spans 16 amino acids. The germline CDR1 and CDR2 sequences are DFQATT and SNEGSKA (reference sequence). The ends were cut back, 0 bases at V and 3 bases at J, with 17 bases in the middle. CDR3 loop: CSARELRGRSHYGYTF. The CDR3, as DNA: TGCAGTGCTAGAGAGCTTCGAGGCAGGTCTCACTATGGCTACACCTTC.

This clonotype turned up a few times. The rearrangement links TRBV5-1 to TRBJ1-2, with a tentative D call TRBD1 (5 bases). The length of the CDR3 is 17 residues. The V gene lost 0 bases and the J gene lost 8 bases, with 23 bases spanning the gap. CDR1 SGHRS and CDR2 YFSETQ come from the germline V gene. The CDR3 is CASSLDDSAGRGRGYTF. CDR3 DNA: TGCGCCAGCAGCTTGGATGATTCGGCAGGGAGGGGCAGGGGCTACACCTTC.

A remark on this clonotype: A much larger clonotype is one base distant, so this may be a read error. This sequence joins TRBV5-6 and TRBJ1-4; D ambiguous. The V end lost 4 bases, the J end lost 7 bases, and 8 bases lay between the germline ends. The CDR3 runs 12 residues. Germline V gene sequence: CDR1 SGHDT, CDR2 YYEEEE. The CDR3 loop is CASSMGTEKLFF. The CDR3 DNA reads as TGTGCCAGCAGCATGGGAACTGAAAAACTGTTTTTT.

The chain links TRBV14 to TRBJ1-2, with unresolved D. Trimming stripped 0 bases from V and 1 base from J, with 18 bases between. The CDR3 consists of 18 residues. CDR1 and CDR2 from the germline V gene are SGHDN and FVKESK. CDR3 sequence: CASSQDRGRPRSNYGYTF. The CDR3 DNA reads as TGTGCCAGCAGCCAAGATCGAGGGAGGCCTCGAAGTAACTATGGCTACACCTTC. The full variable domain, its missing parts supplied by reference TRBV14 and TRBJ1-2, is EAGVTQFPSHSVIEKGQTVTLRCDPISGHDNLYWYRRVMGKEIKFLLHFVKESKQDESGMPNNRFLAERTGGTYSTLKVQPAELEDSGVYFCASSQDRGRPRSNYGYTFGSGTRLTVV.

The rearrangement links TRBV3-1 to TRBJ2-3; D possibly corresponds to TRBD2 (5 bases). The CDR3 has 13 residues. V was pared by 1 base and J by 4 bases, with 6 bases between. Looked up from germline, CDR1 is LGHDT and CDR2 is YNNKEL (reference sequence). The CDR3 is CASSQGGADTQYF. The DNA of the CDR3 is TGTGCCAGCAGCCAAGGGGGAGCAGATACGCAGTATTTT.

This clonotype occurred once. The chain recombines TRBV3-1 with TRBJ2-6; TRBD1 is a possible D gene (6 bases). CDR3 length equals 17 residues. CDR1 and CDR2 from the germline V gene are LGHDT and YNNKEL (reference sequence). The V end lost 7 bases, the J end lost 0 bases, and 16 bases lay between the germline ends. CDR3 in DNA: TGTGCCAGCAAGTTGGAACAGGGTATCTCTGGGGCCAACGTCCTGACTTTC. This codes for CASKLEQGISGANVLTF.

The CDR3 nucleotides read TGCAGTGCTGTGACCGAGACCCAGTACTTC. It translates to CSAVTETQYF. V usage is TRBV20-1 and J usage is TRBJ2-5, with D unresolved. Deletions cut 5 bases from V and 5 bases from J, with 6 bases between. The CDR3 has 10 residues. In germline, CDR1 is DFQATT, CDR2 SNEGSKA (reference sequence).

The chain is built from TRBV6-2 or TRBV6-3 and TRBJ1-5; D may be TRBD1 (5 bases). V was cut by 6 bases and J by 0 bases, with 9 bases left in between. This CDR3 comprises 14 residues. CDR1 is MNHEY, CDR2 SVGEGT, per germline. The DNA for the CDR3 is TGTGCCAGCAGCCAACAGGCTAGCAATCAGCCCCAGCATTTT. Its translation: CASSQQASNQPQHF.

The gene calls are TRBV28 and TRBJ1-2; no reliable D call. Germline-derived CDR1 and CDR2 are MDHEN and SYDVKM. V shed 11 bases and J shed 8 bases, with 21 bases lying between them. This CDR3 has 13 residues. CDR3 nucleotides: TGTGCCGTGCGGGCCCCCGGTTTGAGGGGCTACACCTTC. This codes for CAVRAPGLRGYTF.

The CDR3 loop reads CSVSLGTCEAFF. CDR3 bases: TGCAGCGTTTCCTTGGGGACCTGTGAAGCTTTCTTT. The rearrangement links TRBV29-1 to TRBJ1-1; perhaps TRBD1 as D (5 bases). Germline V gene data show CDR1 as SQVTM and CDR2 as ANQGSEA. V lost 5 bases, J lost 7 bases, and 14 bases lay in between. This CDR3 contains 12 residues. The complete variable domain, with remaining parts taken from reference TRBV29-1 and TRBJ1-1, reads SAVISQKPSRDICQRGTSLTIQCQVDSQVTMMFWYRQQPGQSLTLIATANQGSEATYESGFVIDKFPISRPNLTFSTLTVSNMSPEDSSIYLCSVSLGTCEAFFGQGTRLTVV.